These 3 T cell receptor beta chains originate from one sample sequenced in a study of cytomegalovirus exposure and HLA in healthy donors. The PCR had 60 Vbeta and 13 Jbeta primers. Only in-frame clones appear in the TCRdb table, and some are missing; sequencing was by immunoSEQ multiplex PCR. The sample has 90,000 to 130,000 clones, roughly 73% seen once. Sequenced: PBMCs. The source is a young woman in good health and CMV-seronegative.

This clone was counted a single time. The gene calls are TRBV5-4 and TRBJ2-7, with D perhaps matching TRBD2 (6 bases). Trimming took off 5 bases at V and 3 bases at J, with 15 bases between the two ends. The germline V gene has CDR1 SGHNT and CDR2 YYREEE (reference sequence). The CDR3 has 14 amino acids. Written as DNA, the CDR3 is TGTGCCAGCAGGTCGGGACTGCAAGTCTACGAGCAGTACTTC. Residues: CASRSGLQVYEQYF.

This sequence joins TRBV27 and TRBJ2-5, with D possibly matching TRBD1 (5 bases). Trimming pared 4 bases from V and 5 bases from J, leaving 14 bases between. CDR1 is MNHEY, CDR2 SMNVEV, per germline (reference sequence). The CDR3 consists of 14 residues. The CDR3 nucleotides are TGTGCCAGCAGTTCCGCGGCAGGGTCGGAGACCCAGTACTTC. Translated: CASSSAAGSETQYF.

The V and J genes are TRBV9 and TRBJ2-3, with D tentatively TRBD1 (6 bases). V was pared by 1 base and J by 1 base, with 10 bases between. The CDR3 consists of 15 residues. Germline V CDR1 and CDR2: SGDLS, YYNGEE. Written as DNA, the CDR3 is TGTGCCAGCAGCGTAAAAGGGGGTGGCACAGATACGCAGTATTTT. Protein: CASSVKGGGTDTQYF.